This entry concerns a single TCR beta chain. As yet, its antigen is unknown. These data come from a study of blood T cells in healthy people across ages. Points from the study as a whole: Roughly linear age-related decline in beta diversity appeared, significant by age around 42.

Trimming cost V 5 bases and J 15 bases; bases outside gene matches: 17. The CDR3 extends over 15 amino acids. CDR1 is MDHEN, CDR2 SYDVKM, per germline. The authors ran a second PCR of 7 to 11 cycles using a sample-barcoded 5' primer and a J-beta primer mix. TCRdb redid the calling of the 5' RACE reads with MiXCR, one entry per CDR3 protein. Of approximately 1,700,000 distinct CDR3 sequences in the sample, about 39% are singletons; the top ten hold 23%. The clonotype originates from a human donor in good health. The specimen was blood. The chain is built from TRBV28 and TRBJ2-4, with 9 positions matching TRBD1. The CDR3 loop reads CASSRRTGALYERYF. CDR3 sequence (DNA): TGTGCCAGCAGTCGACGGACAGGGGCTCTCTACGAGCGGTACTTC. Full variable domain (rest looked up from reference TRBV28 and TRBJ2-4): DVKVTQSSRYLVKRTGEKVFLECVQDMDHENMFWYRQDPGLGLRLIYFSYDVKMKEKGDIPEGYSVSREKKERFSLILESASTNQTSMYLCASSRRTGALYERYFGAGTRLSVL.